This passage covers 4 T cell receptor beta chains from one sample sequenced in a study of cytomegalovirus exposure and HLA in healthy donors. Method: immunoSEQ multiplex PCR; TCRdb's copy keeps in-frame clones and lacks some. This table has approximately 200,000 clones, approximately 78% appearing once. The sample taken for sequencing was PBMCs. These receptor sequences come from a woman aged 30 to 39 in good health and CMV-seronegative.

Only a few counts were recorded for this clone. The chain is built from TRBV6-5 and TRBJ1-5; D ambiguous. Trimming removed 6 bases from V and 6 bases from J, with 9 bases in between. Germline V gene data show CDR1 as MNHEY and CDR2 as SVGAGI. CDR3 size: 12 residues. The CDR3 loop is CASSFNTQPQHF. The DNA of the CDR3 is TGTGCCAGCAGCTTTAACACTCAGCCCCAGCATTTT.

This clone appeared a single time. The chain combines TRBV5-8 with TRBJ2-5, with D possibly TRBD1 on 6 matching bases. The germline V gene has CDR1 SGHTS and CDR2 YDEGEE. The CDR3 has 16 amino acids. The V gene lost 0 bases and the J gene lost 5 bases, with 17 bases spanning the gap. The CDR3 nucleotides read TGTGCCAGCAGCTTGGACAGGGCCGATCTGGGGGAGACCCAGTACTTC. Translated, it gives CASSLDRADLGETQYF.

The V and J genes are TRBV5-4 and TRBJ2-7; 11 positions agree with TRBD1. CDR1 is SGHNT, CDR2 YYREEE, per germline (reference sequence). V dropped 4 bases and J dropped 4; count of bases not matched to a gene: 7. This CDR3 region has 15 residues. The CDR3 here is CASSPRTGGGYEQYF. CDR3 nucleotide sequence: TGTGCCAGCAGCCCAAGGACAGGGGGCGGATACGAGCAGTACTTC.

In this sample, this clone turned up once. V usage is TRBV4-1 and J usage is TRBJ1-3; D gene ambiguous. This CDR3 has 15 residues. V lost 1 base to trimming and J lost 4 bases, with 11 bases between them. Germline CDR1 MGHRA, CDR2 YSYEKL. CDR3 residues: CASSQGVTPGNTIYF. The CDR3 DNA reads TGCGCCAGCAGCCAAGGCGTCACCCCCGGAAACACCATATATTTT.